This record concerns one T cell receptor beta chain sequence. Antigen specificity is unknown. CDR1 and CDR2 from the germline V gene are LNHNV and YYDKDF (reference sequence). V shed 3 bases and J shed 0 bases, with 3 bases lying between them. This CDR3 region has 13 residues. This sample stems from a study of T cell responses to AZD1222 COVID-19 vaccine. Study-wide points: Most donors were white British and more were female, and clonal diversity was possibly underestimated. Elevations in Spike-specific TCR breadth and depth followed administration of two AZD1222 doses.

Libraries were prepared by immunoSEQ multiplex PCR; TCRdb keeps only in-frame clonotypes and omits some of them. There are roughly 150,000 clones in the sample; 90% occur only once, and approximately 2% lies in the top ten. Material: peripheral blood, obtained on day 0 of AZD1222 vaccination. The chain is built from TRBV15 and TRBJ1-3, with no clear D. This TCR was recovered from an adult in good health. CDR3 residues: CATSRISGNTIYF. The CDR3 bases are TGTGCCACCAGCAGGATCTCTGGAAACACCATATATTTT.